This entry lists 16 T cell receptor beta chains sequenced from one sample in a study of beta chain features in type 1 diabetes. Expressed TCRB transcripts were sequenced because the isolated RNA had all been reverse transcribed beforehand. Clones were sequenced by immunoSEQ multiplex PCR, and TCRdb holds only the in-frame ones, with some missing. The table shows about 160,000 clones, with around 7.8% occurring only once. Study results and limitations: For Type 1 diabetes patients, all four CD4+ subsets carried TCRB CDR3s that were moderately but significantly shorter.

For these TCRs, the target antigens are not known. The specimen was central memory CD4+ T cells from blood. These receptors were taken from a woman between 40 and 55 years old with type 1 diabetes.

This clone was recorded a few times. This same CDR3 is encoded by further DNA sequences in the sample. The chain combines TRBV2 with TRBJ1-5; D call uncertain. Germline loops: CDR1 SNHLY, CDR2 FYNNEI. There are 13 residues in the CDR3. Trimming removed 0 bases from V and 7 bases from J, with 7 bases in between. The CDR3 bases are TGTGCCAGCAGTGAAGCCAGGCGCCAGCCCCAGCATTTT. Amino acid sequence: CASSEARRQPQHF.

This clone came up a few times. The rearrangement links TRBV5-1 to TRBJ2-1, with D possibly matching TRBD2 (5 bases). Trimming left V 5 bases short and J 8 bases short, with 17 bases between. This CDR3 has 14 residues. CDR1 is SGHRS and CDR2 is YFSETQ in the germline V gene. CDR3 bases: TGCGCCAGCAGAGGCCAGGTCGGGGTCGATGAGCAGTTCTTC. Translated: CASRGQVGVDEQFF.

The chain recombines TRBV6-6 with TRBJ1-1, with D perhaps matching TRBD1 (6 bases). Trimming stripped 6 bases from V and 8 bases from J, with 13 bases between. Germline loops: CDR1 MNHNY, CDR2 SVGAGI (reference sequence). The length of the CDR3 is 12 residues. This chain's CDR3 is CASRYRDNEAFF. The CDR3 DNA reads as TGTGCCAGCAGATACCGGGACAACGAAGCTTTCTTT.

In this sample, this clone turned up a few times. The CDR3 region has the DNA TGCGCCAGCAGTGAGTCGGGGGGTGAGCAGTACTTC. Protein sequence: CASSESGGEQYF. V usage is TRBV10-2 and J usage is TRBJ2-7; D is possibly TRBD2 (6 bases). Between the trimmed V and J ends, which lost 0 bases and 7 bases, there was a span of 7 bases. Germline lookup yields CDR1 WSHSY and CDR2 SAAADI. The CDR3 spans 12 residues.

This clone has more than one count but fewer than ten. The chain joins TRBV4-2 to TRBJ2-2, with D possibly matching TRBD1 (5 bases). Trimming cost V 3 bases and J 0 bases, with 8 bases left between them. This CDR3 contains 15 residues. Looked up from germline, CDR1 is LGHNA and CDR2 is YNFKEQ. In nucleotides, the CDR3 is TGTGCCAGCAGCCAGTCGACAGCGAACACCGGGGAGCTGTTTTTT. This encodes CASSQSTANTGELFF.

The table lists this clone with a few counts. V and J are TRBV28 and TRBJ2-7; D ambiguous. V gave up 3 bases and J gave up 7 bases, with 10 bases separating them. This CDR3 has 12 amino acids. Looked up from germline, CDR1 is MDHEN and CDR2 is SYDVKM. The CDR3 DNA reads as TGTGCCAGCAGTTTTCCCAGCGTTGAGCAGTACTTC. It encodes CASSFPSVEQYF.

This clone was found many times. DNA for the CDR3: TGCGGGATAGCGGGAGTGGAGACCCAGTACTTC. It specifies CGIAGVETQYF. This chain connects TRBV20-1 to TRBJ2-5; the match to TRBD2 covers 9 bases. Germline-derived CDR1 and CDR2 are DFQATT and SNEGSKA (reference sequence). The CDR3 is made up of 11 amino acids.

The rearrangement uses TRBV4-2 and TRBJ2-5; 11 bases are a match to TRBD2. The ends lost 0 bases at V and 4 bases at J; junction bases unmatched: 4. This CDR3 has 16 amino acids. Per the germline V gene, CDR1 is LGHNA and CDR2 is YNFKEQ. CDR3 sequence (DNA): TGTGCCAGCAGCCAAGACGACCTAGCGGGAGGAGAGACCCAGTACTTC. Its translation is CASSQDDLAGGETQYF.

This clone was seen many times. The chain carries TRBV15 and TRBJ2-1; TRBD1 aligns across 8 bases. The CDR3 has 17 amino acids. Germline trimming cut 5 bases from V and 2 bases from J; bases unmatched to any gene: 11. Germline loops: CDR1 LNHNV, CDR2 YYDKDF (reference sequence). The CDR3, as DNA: TGTGCCACCAGCGCACAAACAGGGGGAAGTCCCTACAATGAGCAGTTCTTC. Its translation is CATSAQTGGSPYNEQFF.

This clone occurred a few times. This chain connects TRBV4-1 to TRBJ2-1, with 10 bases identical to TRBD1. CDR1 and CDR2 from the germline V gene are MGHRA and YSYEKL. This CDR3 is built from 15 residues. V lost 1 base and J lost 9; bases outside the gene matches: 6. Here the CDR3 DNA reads TGCGCCAGCAGCCAAGGACAGGGGGCTATAGGTGAGCAGTTCTTC. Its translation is CASSQGQGAIGEQFF.

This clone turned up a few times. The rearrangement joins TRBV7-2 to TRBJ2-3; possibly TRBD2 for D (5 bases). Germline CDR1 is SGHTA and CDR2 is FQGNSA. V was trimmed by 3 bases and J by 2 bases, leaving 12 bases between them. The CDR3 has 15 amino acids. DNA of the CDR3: TGTGCCAGCAGCTTTGAGCGGAGATTCACAGATACGCAGTATTTT. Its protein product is CASSFERRFTDTQYF.

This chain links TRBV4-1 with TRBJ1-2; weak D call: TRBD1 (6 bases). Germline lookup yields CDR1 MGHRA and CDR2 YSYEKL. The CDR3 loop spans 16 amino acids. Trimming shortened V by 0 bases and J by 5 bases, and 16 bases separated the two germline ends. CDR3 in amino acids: CASSQDVRGSAYGYTF. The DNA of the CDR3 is TGCGCCAGCAGCCAAGATGTTAGGGGGAGCGCGTATGGCTACACCTTC.

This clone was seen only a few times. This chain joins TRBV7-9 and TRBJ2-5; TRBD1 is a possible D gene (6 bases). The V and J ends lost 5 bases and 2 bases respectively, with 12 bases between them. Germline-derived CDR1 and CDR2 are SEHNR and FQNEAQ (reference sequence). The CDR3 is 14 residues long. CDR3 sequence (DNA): TGTGCCAGCAGCGCAACGGACAGACAAGAGACCCAGTACTTC. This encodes CASSATDRQETQYF.

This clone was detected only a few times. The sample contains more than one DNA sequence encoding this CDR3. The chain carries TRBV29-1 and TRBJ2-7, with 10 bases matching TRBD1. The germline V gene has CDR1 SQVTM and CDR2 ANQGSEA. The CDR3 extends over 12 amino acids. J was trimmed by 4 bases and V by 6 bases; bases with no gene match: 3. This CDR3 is CSVGDRGYEQYF. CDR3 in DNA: TGCAGCGTGGGGGACAGGGGATACGAGCAGTACTTC.

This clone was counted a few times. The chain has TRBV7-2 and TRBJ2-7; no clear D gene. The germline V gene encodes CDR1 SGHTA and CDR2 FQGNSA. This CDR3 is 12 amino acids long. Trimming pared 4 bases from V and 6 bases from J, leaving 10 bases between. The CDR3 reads CASSYFVGEQYF. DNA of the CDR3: TGTGCCAGCAGCTACTTCGTCGGCGAGCAGTACTTC.

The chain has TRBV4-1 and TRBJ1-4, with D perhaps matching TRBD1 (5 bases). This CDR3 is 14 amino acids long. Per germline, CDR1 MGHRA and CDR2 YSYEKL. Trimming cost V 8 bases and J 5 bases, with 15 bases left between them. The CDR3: CASGLAGGNEKLFF. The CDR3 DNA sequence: TGCGCCAGCGGACTGGCGGGGGGAAATGAAAAACTGTTTTTT.